Reported below is one T cell receptor beta chain. Its target is unknown. MiXCR was run by TCRdb on the 5' RACE reads, yielding one entry per CDR3 protein. In the table there are roughly 440,000 distinct CDR3 sequences, approximately 17% of which are singletons. This sample is part of a study of CD8 T cells in ankylosing spondylitis. General study points: It was reported that disease-linked clones were significantly enriched in matched ankylosing spondylitis synovial fluid. Seemingly distinctive of ankylosing spondylitis blood was a TCR beta motif formed by eight highly homologous variants.

This CDR3 is built from 13 residues. Germline V CDR1 and CDR2: SQVTM, ANQGSEA. Trimming left V 7 bases short and J 4 bases short, with 14 bases between. Input material: blood, either unsorted or a sorted T cell fraction (not recorded which). The source is a male donor with ankylosing spondylitis. The V gene is TRBV29-1, the J gene TRBJ2-1; D is undetermined. CDR3 nucleotides: TGCAGCGCCTGTGGAAGGCAGTACAATGAGCAGTTCTTC. As protein: CSACGRQYNEQFF.